There are a few counts of the clone carrying this T cell receptor beta chain. The sample originates from a study of CD8+ T cells in alopecia areata. V was pared by 5 bases and J by 4 bases, with 11 bases between. CDR3 length equals 13 residues. Germline V CDR1 and CDR2: SGHTA, FQGTGA. In each case, RNA was isolated and then reverse transcribed into cDNA as the sequencing template. TCRdb keeps only in-frame clones here, not all; method: immunoSEQ multiplex PCR. The sample lists about 200,000 clones; 50% to 65% were seen once. The sample was CD4+ T cells sorted from blood, taken at week 0. The receptor's source is a human donor with alopecia areata. V gene TRBV7-3 combines with J gene TRBJ1-2; no clear D gene. The CDR3 bases are TGTGCCAGCAGCCCCCATAGTGGCTATGGCTACACCTTC. Translation: CASSPHSGYGYTF. Full variable domain (rest looked up from reference TRBV7-3 and TRBJ1-2): GAGVSQTPSNKVTEKGKYVELRCDPISGHTALYWYRQSLGQGPEFLIYFQGTGAADDSGLPNDRFFAVRPEGSVSTLKIQRTERGDSAVYLCASSPHSGYGYTFGSGTRLTVV.